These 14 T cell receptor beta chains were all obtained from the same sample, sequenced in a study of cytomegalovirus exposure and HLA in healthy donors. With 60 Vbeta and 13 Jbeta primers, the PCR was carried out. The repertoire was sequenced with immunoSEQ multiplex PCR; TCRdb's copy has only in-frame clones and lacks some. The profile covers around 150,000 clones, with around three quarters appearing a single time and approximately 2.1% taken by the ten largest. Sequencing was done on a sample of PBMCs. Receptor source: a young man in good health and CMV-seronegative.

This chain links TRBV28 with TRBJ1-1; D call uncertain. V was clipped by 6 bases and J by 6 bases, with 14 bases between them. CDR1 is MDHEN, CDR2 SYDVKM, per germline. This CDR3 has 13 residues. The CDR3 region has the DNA TGTGCCAGCAGGTACCCAATGTCGGCTGAAGCTTTCTTT. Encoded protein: CASRYPMSAEAFF.

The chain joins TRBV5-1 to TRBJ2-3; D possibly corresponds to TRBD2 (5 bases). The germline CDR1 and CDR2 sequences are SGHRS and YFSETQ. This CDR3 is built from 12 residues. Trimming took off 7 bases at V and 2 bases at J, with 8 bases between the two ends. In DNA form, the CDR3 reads TGCGCCAGCCAACTAGACACAGATACGCAGTATTTT. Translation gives CASQLDTDTQYF.

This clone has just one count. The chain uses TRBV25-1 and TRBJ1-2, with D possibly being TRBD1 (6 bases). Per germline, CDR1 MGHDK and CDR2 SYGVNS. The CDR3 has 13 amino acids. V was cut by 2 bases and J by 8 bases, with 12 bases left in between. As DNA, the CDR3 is TGTGCCAGCAGTGAACAAACAGGGCAGGGCTACACCTTC. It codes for CASSEQTGQGYTF.

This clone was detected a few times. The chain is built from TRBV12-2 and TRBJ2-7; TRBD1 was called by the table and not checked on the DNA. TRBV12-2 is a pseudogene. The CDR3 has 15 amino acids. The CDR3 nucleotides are TGTGCAAGTCGCTTCCGGACACCCCAGACTTACGAGCAGTACTTC. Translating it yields CASRFRTPQTYEQYF.

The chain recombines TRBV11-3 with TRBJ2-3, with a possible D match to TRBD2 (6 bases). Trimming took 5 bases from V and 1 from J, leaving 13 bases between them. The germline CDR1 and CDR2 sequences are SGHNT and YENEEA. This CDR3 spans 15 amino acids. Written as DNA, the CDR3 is TGTGCCAGCAGCCTGGGGTGGGGGGGCACAGATACGCAGTATTTT. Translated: CASSLGWGGTDTQYF.

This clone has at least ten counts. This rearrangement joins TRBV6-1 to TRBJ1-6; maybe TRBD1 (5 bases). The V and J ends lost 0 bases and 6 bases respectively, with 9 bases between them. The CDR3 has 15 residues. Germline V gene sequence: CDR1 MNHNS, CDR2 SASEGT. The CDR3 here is CASSEASGGNSPLHF. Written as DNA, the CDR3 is TGTGCCAGCAGTGAAGCATCGGGGGGTAATTCACCCCTCCACTTT.

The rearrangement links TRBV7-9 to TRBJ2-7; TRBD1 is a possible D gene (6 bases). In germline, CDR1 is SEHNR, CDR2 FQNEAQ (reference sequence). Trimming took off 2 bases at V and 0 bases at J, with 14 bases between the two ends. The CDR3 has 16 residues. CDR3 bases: TGTGCCAGCAGCTTATTTTCCGGACAGAGCTCCTACGAGCAGTACTTC. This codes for CASSLFSGQSSYEQYF.

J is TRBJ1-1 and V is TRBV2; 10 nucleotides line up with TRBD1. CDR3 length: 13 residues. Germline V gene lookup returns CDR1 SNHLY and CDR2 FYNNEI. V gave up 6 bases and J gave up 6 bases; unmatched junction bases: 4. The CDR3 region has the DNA TGTGCCAGCAGGACAGGGGGCTTGGCTGAAGCTTTCTTT. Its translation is CASRTGGLAEAFF.

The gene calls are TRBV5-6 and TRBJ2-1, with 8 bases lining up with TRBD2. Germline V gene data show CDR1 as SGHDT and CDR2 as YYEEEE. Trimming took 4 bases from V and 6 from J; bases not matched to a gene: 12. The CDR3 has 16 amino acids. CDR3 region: CASSPTGGGSFNEQFF. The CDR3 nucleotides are TGTGCCAGCAGCCCGACCGGGGGGGGTAGTTTCAATGAGCAGTTCTTC.

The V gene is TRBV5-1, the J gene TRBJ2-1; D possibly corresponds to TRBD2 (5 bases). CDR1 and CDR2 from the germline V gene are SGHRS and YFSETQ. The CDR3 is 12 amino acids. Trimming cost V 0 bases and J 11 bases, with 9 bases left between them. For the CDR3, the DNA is TGCGCCAGCAGCTTGGCCGAGGGAAAGCAGTTCTTC. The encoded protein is CASSLAEGKQFF.

The CDR3 reads CASSDSGGGVYNEQFF. The CDR3 nucleotides read TGTGCCAGCAGTGACTCGGGAGGGGGCGTCTACAATGAGCAGTTCTTC. The J gene is TRBJ2-1, the V gene TRBV2; D perhaps matches TRBD2 (8 bases). Germline CDR1 reads SNHLY; CDR2 reads FYNNEI. V was clipped by 3 bases and J by 3 bases, with 15 bases between them. This CDR3 spans 16 amino acids.

CDR3 loop: CASSPKTNEKLFF. The DNA of the CDR3 is TGTGCCAGCAGCCCAAAAACTAATGAAAAACTGTTTTTT. The chain has TRBV6-6 and TRBJ1-4, with D hard to call. The CDR3 extends over 13 amino acids. The V gene's germline CDR1 is MNHNY and CDR2 SVGAGI (reference sequence). V was pared by 6 bases and J by 1 base, with 6 bases between.

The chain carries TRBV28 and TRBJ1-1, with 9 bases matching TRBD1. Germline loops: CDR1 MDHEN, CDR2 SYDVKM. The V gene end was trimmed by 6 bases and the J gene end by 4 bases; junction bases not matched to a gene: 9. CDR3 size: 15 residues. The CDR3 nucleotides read TGTGCCAGCAGAGGAACCGTACAGGGGGCCACTGAAGCTTTCTTT. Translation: CASRGTVQGATEAFF.

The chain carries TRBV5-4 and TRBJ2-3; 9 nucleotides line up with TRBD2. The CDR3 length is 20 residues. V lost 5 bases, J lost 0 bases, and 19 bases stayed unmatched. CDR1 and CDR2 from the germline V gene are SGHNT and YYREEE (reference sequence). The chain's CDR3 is CASSGREGGPHMPSTDTQYF. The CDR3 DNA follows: TGTGCCAGCAGTGGGCGGGAGGGTGGTCCTCACATGCCTAGCACAGATACGCAGTATTTT.